The following is a TCR beta chain sequence with its context. Its antigen is not known. Sequencing was performed with immunoSEQ multiplex PCR; in TCRdb, only in-frame clones are kept and a portion is missing. The table includes 500,000 or so clones, roughly nine tenths detected once. The CDR3 is 15 residues long. Germline V gene lookup returns CDR1 SEHNR and CDR2 FQNEAQ (reference sequence). With 1 base removed from V and 0 bases from J, the gap between germline ends came to 8 bases. Regarding treatment: around 19 received Ad26.COV2.S at low or high dose, single or two shots; about 5 received placebo; per-sample allocation not given. Day 63 after the first injection of vaccine or placebo was the sampling time. The data are from a study of Ad26.COV2.S vaccination and SARS-CoV-2 variants. The overall study: Recipients of Ad26.COV2.S got it intramuscularly, once or twice 56 days apart.

General study findings and limits: The placebo group had lower spike-specific TCR breadth than the vaccine recipients did. Possibly, TCR breadth and depth analyses underestimated total T cell responses.

J is TRBJ2-3 and V is TRBV7-9; D call uncertain. This TCR derives from a person between 18 and 65 years old who received the Ad26.COV2.S COVID-19 vaccine or a placebo. Specimen: peripheral blood, collected in a trial of Ad26.COV2.S vaccine versus placebo. The CDR3 reads CASSLGTASTDTQYF. The CDR3 DNA follows: TGTGCCAGCAGCTTAGGGACGGCTAGCACAGATACGCAGTATTTT.